The 29 T cell receptor beta chains reported below all come from one sample, sequenced in a study of CD8 T cells in ankylosing spondylitis. TCRdb independently ran MiXCR on the 5' RACE reads; one entry per CDR3 protein. This sample has about 540,000 distinct CDR3 sequences, with about 12% found just once. These TCRs' antigens remain unknown. Study findings and constraints: A motif of eight highly homologous TCR beta variants was seen as apparently characteristic of ankylosing spondylitis blood.

The sequenced sample was blood, either unsorted or a sorted T cell fraction (not recorded which). The receptors here all came from a male donor with ankylosing spondylitis.

To note about this clonotype: One end of the junction varies from germline; a read error may be responsible. This rearrangement joins TRBV10-3 to TRBJ1-5; D is undetermined. Germline V gene data show CDR1 as ENHRY and CDR2 as SYGVKD. This CDR3 is 12 amino acids long. Written as DNA, the CDR3 is TGTACCATCAGTGAGTCGGGTCAGCCCCAGCATTTT. The encoded protein is CTISESGQPQHF.

This clonotype was counted a few times. This sequence joins TRBV6-1 and TRBJ1-2; 10 nucleotides align to TRBD1. The CDR3 has 16 amino acids. Trimming cost V 6 bases and J 0 bases; bases outside gene matches: 7. CDR1 is MNHNS, CDR2 SASEGT, per germline. The CDR3 reads CASRGGTGAANYGYTF. The CDR3 DNA sequence: TGTGCCAGCAGGGGCGGGACAGGGGCCGCTAACTATGGCTACACCTTC.

The table lists this clonotype with many counts. The rearrangement uses TRBV29-1 and TRBJ2-7; maybe TRBD2 (5 bases). Germline lookup yields CDR1 SQVTM and CDR2 ANQGSEA. The CDR3 totals 13 residues. CDR3 nucleotides: TGCAGTTTTGAATCGGACTTGTCCTACGAGCAGTACGTC. This translates into CSFESDLSYEQYV.

This clonotype was recorded only once. The genes are TRBV11-1 and TRBJ2-1; D gene uncertain. The length of the CDR3 is 13 residues. With 5 bases removed from V and 4 bases from J, the gap between germline ends came to 9 bases. Germline CDR1 reads SGHAT; CDR2 reads FQDESV (reference sequence). CDR3 sequence: CASSHYRYNEQFF. The CDR3 nucleotides read TGTGCCAGCAGCCACTACCGGTACAATGAGCAGTTCTTC.

The V call is TRBV4-1, the J call TRBJ2-1, with 12 bases aligning to TRBD2. This CDR3 has 18 residues. V lost 4 bases and J lost 0; bases outside the gene matches: 7. CDR1 MGHRA and CDR2 YSYEKL come from the germline V gene. The CDR3 reads CASSRGLAGFSSYNEQFF. In DNA, the CDR3 is TGCGCCAGCAGCCGAGGACTAGCGGGATTTAGCTCCTACAATGAGCAGTTCTTC.

V is TRBV20-1 and J is TRBJ2-7; D possibly corresponds to TRBD2 (6 bases). This CDR3 contains 11 residues. The germline CDR1 and CDR2 sequences are DFQATT and SNEGSKA (reference sequence). The ends were cut back, 7 bases at V and 5 bases at J, with 12 bases in the middle. The CDR3 here is CSGGAGHEQYF. CDR3 DNA sequence: TGCAGTGGAGGGGCGGGGCACGAGCAGTACTTC.

The CDR3 coding sequence is TGCGCCAGCAGCTTGTTGACAGGTCCTGCCTACGAGCAGTACTTC. Translated, it gives CASSLLTGPAYEQYF. The J gene is TRBJ2-7, the V gene TRBV5-1; TRBD1 is a possible D gene (6 bases). Trimming left V 1 base short and J 2 bases short, with 13 bases between. CDR3 length equals 15 residues. The V gene's germline CDR1 is SGHRS and CDR2 YFSETQ.

This clonotype was detected many times. This rearrangement joins TRBV20-1 to TRBJ1-6, with 7 bases matching TRBD1. Germline V gene lookup returns CDR1 DFQATT and CDR2 SNEGSKA (reference sequence). The CDR3 runs to 16 residues. J gave up 10 bases and V 4 bases, and 16 bases lay outside the gene matches. The CDR3 DNA follows: TGCAGTGCTACCCCCCAAGAGGGCAGGGGGAGCTCACCCCTCCACTTT. Protein product: CSATPQEGRGSSPLHF.

In this sample, this clonotype turned up a few times. The J gene is TRBJ2-4, the V gene TRBV5-4, with 10 bases that match TRBD1. Trimming took 4 bases from V and 3 from J; bases not matched to a gene: 4. This CDR3 has 15 amino acids. Per the germline V gene, CDR1 is SGHNT and CDR2 is YYREEE (reference sequence). CDR3 protein: CASSPGQGNKNIQYF. As DNA, the CDR3 is TGTGCCAGCAGCCCGGGACAGGGGAACAAAAACATTCAGTACTTC.

This clonotype was detected many times. The chain has TRBV7-9 and TRBJ2-3; D possibly corresponds to TRBD2 (6 bases). The CDR3 covers 15 residues. V lost 1 base and J 1 base, leaving 9 bases between the germline ends. The V gene's germline CDR1 is SEHNR and CDR2 FQNEAQ (reference sequence). CDR3 coding DNA: TGTGCCAGCAGCTTAGAGGGACTGGGCACAGATACGCAGTATTTT. It encodes CASSLEGLGTDTQYF. Full variable domain (remainder filled in from reference TRBV7-9 and TRBJ2-3): DTGVSQNPRHKITKRGQNVTFRCDPISEHNRLYWYRQTLGQGPEFLTYFQNEAQLEKSRLLSDRFSAERPKGSFSTLEIQRTEQGDSAMYLCASSLEGLGTDTQYFGPGTRLTVL.

This clonotype was counted between two and nine times. The chain carries TRBV7-2 and TRBJ2-7; 7 nucleotides match TRBD1. The V gene end was trimmed by 1 base and the J gene end by 6 bases; junction bases not matched to a gene: 6. CDR3 length: 14 amino acids. CDR1 and CDR2 from the germline V gene are SGHTA and FQGNSA. CDR3 sequence (DNA): TGTGCCAGCAGCTTAGGACAGGGTGCGGGCGAGCAGTACGTC. This codes for CASSLGQGAGEQYV.

V is TRBV15 and J is TRBJ2-1; 10 bases are shared with TRBD2. The germline V gene has CDR1 LNHNV and CDR2 YYDKDF (reference sequence). Trimming removed 5 bases from V and 4 bases from J; junction bases left unmatched: 5. This CDR3 spans 15 amino acids. CDR3 loop: CATSPLAGVYNEQFF. CDR3 bases: TGTGCCACCAGCCCCCTAGCGGGAGTATACAATGAGCAGTTCTTC.

Only a few counts were recorded for this clonotype. The V gene is TRBV6-5, the J gene TRBJ1-1; D is ambiguous. V was clipped by 2 bases and J by 11 bases, with 9 bases between them. Germline CDR1 is MNHEY and CDR2 is SVGAGI. The CDR3 runs 11 residues. The CDR3 here is CASSYGYLAFF. CDR3 sequence (DNA): TGTGCCAGCAGTTACGGGTATTTGGCTTTCTTT.

The rearrangement links TRBV7-2 to TRBJ2-7, with 7 bases that match TRBD1. Trimming cost V 6 bases and J 2 bases; bases outside gene matches: 7. Per germline, CDR1 SGHTA and CDR2 FQGNSA. This CDR3 spans 14 amino acids. CDR3 amino acids: CASRYLRGPYEQYF. The CDR3 DNA reads as TGTGCCAGCAGGTATTTGAGGGGGCCCTACGAGCAGTACTTC.

The genes are TRBV4-1 and TRBJ1-3; D unclear. Germline CDR1 MGHRA, CDR2 YSYEKL. The V gene lost 0 bases and the J gene lost 7 bases, with 13 bases spanning the gap. This CDR3 spans 15 amino acids. The CDR3 protein is CASSQEPGWGNTIYF. The CDR3 region has the DNA TGCGCCAGCAGCCAAGAGCCCGGATGGGGTAACACCATATATTTT.

This clonotype was counted only a few times. This chain links TRBV6-1 with TRBJ2-1; 14 positions agree with TRBD2. The J segment lost 7 bases and the V segment lost 6 bases, leaving 5 bases of the junction unmatched. The length of the CDR3 is 15 residues. Looked up from germline, CDR1 is MNHNS and CDR2 is SASEGT. The CDR3 sequence is CASRVGLAGVNEQFF. CDR3 nucleotides: TGTGCCAGCAGGGTGGGACTAGCGGGAGTTAATGAGCAGTTCTTC.

The V call is TRBV3-1, the J call TRBJ2-1; TRBD1 or TRBD2 may be the D gene (5 bases each). This CDR3 spans 16 amino acids. Germline V gene lookup returns CDR1 LGHDT and CDR2 YNNKEL (reference sequence). V shed 4 bases and J shed 1 base, with 14 bases lying between them. CDR3 DNA sequence: TGTGCCAGCAGCCCCAACGTTGGGGGATCCTACAATGAGCAGTTCTTC. Its translation is CASSPNVGGSYNEQFF.

This clonotype was counted only a few times. V is TRBV2 and J is TRBJ2-5; maybe TRBD2 (6 bases). The CDR3 has 13 residues. V was pared by 7 bases and J by 2 bases, with 11 bases between. CDR1 and CDR2 (germline): SNHLY, FYNNEI. CDR3 coding DNA: TGTGCCAGCATGGGGGGAGGTCAAGAGACCCAGTACTTC. It translates to CASMGGGQETQYF.

The chain is built from TRBV12-3 or TRBV12-4 and TRBJ2-1; a weak D match, TRBD2 (5 bases). Trimming shortened V by 3 bases and J by 10 bases, and 13 bases separated the two germline ends. The CDR3 extends over 13 amino acids. The CDR3 region has the DNA TGTGCCAGCAGTTTGGACCAAGGCGGGGAGCAGTTCTTC. Protein product: CASSLDQGGEQFF.

This clonotype occurred a few times. The chain is built from TRBV7-7 and TRBJ2-1; perhaps TRBD2 as D (6 bases). V shed 5 bases and J shed 5 bases, with 10 bases lying between them. CDR1 SSHAT and CDR2 FNYEAQ come from the germline V gene (reference sequence). The CDR3 spans 13 residues. The CDR3: CASSPDYNNEQFF. CDR3 bases: TGTGCCAGCAGCCCGGACTACAACAATGAGCAGTTCTTC.

J is TRBJ2-7 and V is TRBV7-2; 7 nucleotides agree with TRBD1. The length of the CDR3 is 17 residues. V lost 0 bases and J lost 5; bases outside the gene matches: 13. Germline lookup yields CDR1 SGHTA and CDR2 FQGNSA. CDR3 DNA sequence: TGTGCCAGCAGCTTAGCGTTGAGGACAGGTCGGGTTCACGAGCAGTACTTC. Protein: CASSLALRTGRVHEQYF.

The V gene is TRBV2, the J gene TRBJ1-1; D remains ambiguous. Germline V gene data show CDR1 as SNHLY and CDR2 as FYNNEI. This CDR3 comprises 13 residues. V lost 4 bases and J lost 1, with 7 bases in between. This chain's CDR3 is CASSVYKNTEAFF. CDR3 DNA: TGTGCCAGCAGTGTGTACAAGAACACTGAAGCTTTCTTT.

The sample holds a few counts of this clonotype. The chain employs TRBV11-2 and TRBJ1-6; D unresolved. CDR3 length: 14 amino acids. Germline V gene lookup returns CDR1 SGHAT and CDR2 FQNNGV. V lost 4 bases and J 7 bases, leaving 11 bases between the germline ends. CDR3 protein: CASSSRTENSPLHF. For the CDR3, the DNA is TGTGCCAGCAGCTCCCGGACTGAGAATTCACCCCTCCACTTT.

This clonotype was observed a few times. The V call is TRBV7-2, the J call TRBJ2-1; 7 bases line up with TRBD2. V was pared by 8 bases and J by 3 bases, with 10 bases of the junction left unmatched. CDR3 length equals 15 residues. Germline CDR1 SGHTA, CDR2 FQGNSA. CDR3 amino acids: CASASGPKGYNEQFF. The CDR3 DNA follows: TGTGCCAGCGCTAGCGGTCCAAAGGGCTACAATGAGCAGTTCTTC.

This clonotype has a count of ten or more. V gene TRBV10-3 combines with J gene TRBJ1-1; D might be TRBD1 (5 bases). V lost 3 bases and J lost 5, with 16 bases in between. This CDR3 spans 15 amino acids. Germline CDR1 is ENHRY and CDR2 is SYGVKD. The CDR3 is CAISDRDGKKTEAFF. In DNA form, the CDR3 reads TGTGCCATCAGTGACCGGGACGGGAAGAAAACTGAAGCTTTCTTT.

This clonotype was found a few times. This rearrangement joins TRBV20-1 to TRBJ2-2, with 9 bases aligning to TRBD1. This CDR3 has 16 residues. The V and J ends lost 2 bases and 4 bases, in that order; junction bases with no gene match: 8. The germline V gene has CDR1 DFQATT and CDR2 SNEGSKA (reference sequence). The CDR3 sequence: CSARPYRGQSTGELFF. CDR3 DNA sequence: TGCAGTGCTAGACCTTACAGGGGGCAGAGCACCGGGGAGCTGTTTTTT.

Only one count was recorded for this clonotype. The chain employs TRBV27 and TRBJ2-7; TRBD2 matches at 12 bases. CDR1 is MNHEY and CDR2 is SMNVEV in the germline V gene (reference sequence). J was trimmed by 7 bases and V by 8 bases; bases with no gene match: 6. This CDR3 contains 13 residues. In DNA, the CDR3 is TGTGCCAGCCGACTAGCGGGAGTAGGAGAGCAGTACTTC. Encoded protein: CASRLAGVGEQYF.

This chain connects TRBV5-1 to TRBJ1-5; D gene ambiguous. This CDR3 is 16 amino acids long. Germline V CDR1 and CDR2: SGHRS, YFSETQ. The germline V and J ends were trimmed by 0 bases and 0 bases, with 10 bases remaining between them. CDR3 residues: CASSLAGSGSNQPQHF. The CDR3 DNA is TGCGCCAGCAGCTTGGCTGGGTCAGGTAGCAATCAGCCCCAGCATTTT.

Many counts were recorded for this clonotype. The chain uses TRBV4-2 and TRBJ2-4; TRBD2 aligns across 7 bases. Germline V CDR1 and CDR2: LGHNA, YNFKEQ. Germline trimming cut 0 bases from V and 1 base from J; bases unmatched to any gene: 12. The CDR3 has 19 amino acids. CDR3 residues: CASSQEGGIGLSAKNIQYF. The CDR3 DNA is TGTGCCAGCAGCCAAGAGGGGGGGATAGGCCTTTCGGCCAAAAACATTCAGTACTTC.